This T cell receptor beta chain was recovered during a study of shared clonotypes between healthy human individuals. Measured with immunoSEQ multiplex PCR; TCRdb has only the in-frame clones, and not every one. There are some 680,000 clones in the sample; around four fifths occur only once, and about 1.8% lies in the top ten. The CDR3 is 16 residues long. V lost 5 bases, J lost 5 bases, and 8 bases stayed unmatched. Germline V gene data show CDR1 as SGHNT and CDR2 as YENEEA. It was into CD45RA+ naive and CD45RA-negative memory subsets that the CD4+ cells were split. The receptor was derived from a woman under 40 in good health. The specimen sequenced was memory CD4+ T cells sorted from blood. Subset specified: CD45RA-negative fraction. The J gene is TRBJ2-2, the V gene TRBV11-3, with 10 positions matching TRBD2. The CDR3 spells CASSTGVAGGTGELFF. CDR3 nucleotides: TGTGCCAGCAGCACCGGGGTAGCGGGAGGAACCGGGGAGCTGTTTTTT.